Listed here are 21 T cell receptor beta chains from one sample, sequenced in a study of cytomegalovirus exposure and HLA in healthy donors. 13 Jbeta primers and 60 Vbeta primers were used for the PCR. Here immunoSEQ multiplex PCR was the method, and the copy in TCRdb shows in-frame clones only, minus some. The sample includes about 130,000 clones, around 85% of them seen just once. The material sequenced was PBMCs. The source is a boy aged 5 to 17 in good health and CMV-seronegative.

The chain carries TRBV6-4 and TRBJ1-2, with D tentatively TRBD1 (5 bases). V lost 6 bases, J lost 8 bases, and 16 bases lay in between. CDR1 is MRHNA, CDR2 SNTAGT, per germline. The CDR3 has 13 amino acids. Written as DNA, the CDR3 is TGTGCCAGCAGAAGGGGAGGGACGGACGGCTACACCTTC. It encodes CASRRGGTDGYTF.

This clone was observed a single time. The chain combines TRBV7-6 with TRBJ2-7; D might be TRBD1 (6 bases). V was shortened by 3 bases and J by 7 bases, with 16 bases between the two germline ends. The CDR3 covers 14 residues. Germline assignment: CDR1 SGHVS and CDR2 FNYEAQ. The CDR3 is CASSLSTGLGEQYF. The CDR3 bases are TGTGCCAGCAGCTTGTCGACAGGCTTGGGAGAGCAGTACTTC.

The rearrangement uses TRBV7-9 and TRBJ2-1; tentative D call: TRBD2 (5 bases). Germline V lookup: CDR1 SEHNR, CDR2 FQNEAQ (reference sequence). The CDR3 extends over 15 amino acids. The V end lost 5 bases, the J end lost 5 bases, and 16 bases lay between the germline ends. The CDR3 here is CASSEGFPHHNEQFF. Written as DNA, the CDR3 is TGTGCCAGCAGCGAGGGATTTCCACACCACAATGAGCAGTTCTTC.

The chain joins TRBV18 to TRBJ1-5, with D perhaps TRBD1 (5 bases). The CDR3 totals 15 residues. V was shortened by 6 bases and J by 0 bases, with 12 bases between the two germline ends. Germline CDR1 reads KGHSH; CDR2 reads LQKENI. The CDR3 loop is CASSRTGHSNQPQHF. CDR3 bases: TGTGCCAGCTCCCGCACAGGACATAGCAATCAGCCCCAGCATTTT. The full variable domain, in which reference TRBV18 and TRBJ1-5 provide the parts outside the CDR3, is NAGVMQNPRHLVRRRGQEARLRCSPMKGHSHVYWYRQLPEEGLKFMVYLQKENIIDESGMPKERFSAEFPKEGPSILRIQQVVRGDSAAYFCASSRTGHSNQPQHFGDGTRLSIL.

The chain couples TRBV19 to TRBJ1-1; TRBD1 matches at 7 bases. Unmatched junction bases numbered 6, after V lost 9 bases and J lost 5 bases. From germline, CDR1 is LNHDA and CDR2 SQIVND (reference sequence). This CDR3 is 12 amino acids long. CDR3: CASRTGGTEAFF. The CDR3 DNA reads as TGTGCCAGCCGGACAGGAGGGACTGAAGCTTTCTTT.

V and J are TRBV29-1 and TRBJ2-5, with D perhaps TRBD1 (6 bases). The CDR3 is 13 amino acids. Per germline, CDR1 SQVTM and CDR2 ANQGSEA. V lost 5 bases and J 2 bases, leaving 12 bases between the germline ends. The CDR3 sequence: CSVYQGSQETQYF. CDR3 DNA: TGCAGCGTTTACCAGGGGTCACAAGAGACCCAGTACTTC.

This sequence joins TRBV6-4 and TRBJ1-5; 7 bases agree with TRBD1. This CDR3 has 17 amino acids. V dropped 2 bases and J dropped 3; count of bases not matched to a gene: 10. Germline V lookup: CDR1 MRHNA, CDR2 SNTAGT. This CDR3 reads CASSDRRDRVVNQPQHF. CDR3 nucleotide sequence: TGTGCCAGCAGTGACCGAAGAGACAGGGTCGTCAATCAGCCCCAGCATTTT.

The V gene is TRBV7-2, the J gene TRBJ1-5, with D perhaps TRBD1 (5 bases). The ends were cut back, 5 bases at V and 6 bases at J, with 17 bases in the middle. The length of the CDR3 is 15 residues. The germline CDR1 and CDR2 sequences are SGHTA and FQGNSA. Here the CDR3 DNA reads TGTGCCAGCAGCACAACCCAGGGTTCGGGTCAGCCCCAGCATTTT. Its protein product is CASSTTQGSGQPQHF.

The CDR3 DNA reads TGTGCCAGCAGCTCGGTCCCGGGACAGGGTAATGAGCAGTTCTTC. Amino acids: CASSSVPGQGNEQFF. The rearrangement uses TRBV7-6 and TRBJ2-1, with 9 bases lining up with TRBD1. This CDR3 has 15 residues. With 4 bases clipped from V and 7 bases from J, the junction kept 8 bases outside the gene matches. Germline CDR1 and CDR2: SGHVS and FNYEAQ.

The chain combines TRBV7-9 with TRBJ2-5; TRBD2 aligns across 7 bases. CDR1 is SEHNR and CDR2 is FQNEAQ in the germline V gene (reference sequence). With V trimmed by 5 bases and J by 5 bases, 11 bases remained unmatched. The CDR3 spans 15 residues. CDR3 residues: CASSPSGVRGETQYF. Here the CDR3 DNA reads TGTGCCAGCAGCCCCAGCGGGGTCCGCGGGGAGACCCAGTACTTC.

This clone was counted a few times. This chain uses TRBV6-1 with TRBJ2-1; 7 nucleotides agree with TRBD1. The CDR3 totals 16 residues. The V gene end was trimmed by 3 bases and the J gene end by 2 bases; junction bases not matched to a gene: 7. Germline CDR1 reads MNHNS; CDR2 reads SASEGT. CDR3 in DNA: TGTGCCAGCAGTGAGTCAACAGGGGATCCCTACAATGAGCAGTTCTTC. This sequence encodes CASSESTGDPYNEQFF.

This chain uses TRBV4-1 with TRBJ1-5; 7 bases align to TRBD1. Germline CDR1 reads MGHRA; CDR2 reads YSYEKL. Trimming took 1 base from V and 4 from J; bases not matched to a gene: 4. The CDR3 sequence is 15 residues long. Written as DNA, the CDR3 is TGCGCCAGCAGCCAAGTTGGGACAGCTAATCAGCCCCAGCATTTT. Protein: CASSQVGTANQPQHF.

With respect to this clone: Other DNA sequences of this sample code for an identical CDR3. CDR3 in amino acids: CASSWGGTEAFF. CDR3 coding DNA: TGTGCCAGCAGCTGGGGGGGAACTGAAGCTTTCTTT. The chain links TRBV5-4 to TRBJ1-1; possible D gene TRBD1, 5 bases. Per germline, CDR1 SGHNT and CDR2 YYREEE (reference sequence). The CDR3 is 12 residues long. The ends were cut back, 3 bases at V and 5 bases at J, with 8 bases in the middle.

The V call is TRBV4-1, the J call TRBJ2-1; 9 positions match TRBD2. The V gene's germline CDR1 is MGHRA and CDR2 YSYEKL. V shed 4 bases and J 5 bases; nucleotides not matched to a gene: 6. This CDR3 contains 15 residues. The CDR3 sequence: CASSPRASGDNEQFF. The CDR3 bases are TGCGCCAGCAGCCCCCGGGCTAGCGGGGACAATGAGCAGTTCTTC.

CDR3 loop: CASSGPRRRGGYNEQFF. The CDR3 DNA follows: TGTGCCAGCAGCGGGCCGCGAAGGCGGGGGGGGTACAATGAGCAGTTCTTC. The chain employs TRBV9 and TRBJ2-1; 9 bases are shared with TRBD2. This CDR3 region has 17 residues. V trimming: 3 bases; J trimming: 4 bases; junction bases outside the gene matches: 11. Looked up from germline, CDR1 is SGDLS and CDR2 is YYNGEE.

V and J are TRBV7-6 and TRBJ2-3, with TRBD2 identical over 12 bases. This CDR3 is built from 18 residues. J was trimmed by 4 bases and V by 2 bases; bases with no gene match: 10. CDR1 and CDR2 from the germline V gene are SGHVS and FNYEAQ. The CDR3 coding sequence is TGTGCCAGCAGCTTACTAGCGGGGGGGCCGTTGGTATCAGATACGCAGTATTTT. This translates into CASSLLAGGPLVSDTQYF. The variable domain in full, with the rest retrieved from reference TRBV7-6 and TRBJ2-3, is GAGVSQSPRYKVTKRGQDVALRCDPISGHVSLYWYRQALGQGPEFLTYFNYEAQQDKSGLPNDRFSAERPEGSISTLTIQRTEQRDSAMYRCASSLLAGGPLVSDTQYFGPGTRLTVL.

This chain links TRBV7-6 with TRBJ1-1, with a tentative D call TRBD1 (5 bases). The V gene lost 5 bases and the J gene lost 1 base, with 14 bases spanning the gap. This CDR3 is 15 amino acids long. Germline V gives CDR1 SGHVS, CDR2 FNYEAQ. CDR3 protein: CASSPGTPANTEAFF. CDR3 bases: TGTGCCAGCAGCCCCGGGACTCCGGCGAACACTGAAGCTTTCTTT.

The chain carries TRBV27 and TRBJ2-5; 13 positions agree with TRBD2. The CDR3 totals 13 residues. V lost 5 bases to trimming and J lost 9 bases; unmatched junction nucleotides: 3. Germline loops: CDR1 MNHEY, CDR2 SMNVEV (reference sequence). The CDR3 region has the DNA TGTGCCAGCAGTCAACTAGCGGGGGGGGCCCAGTACTTC. Protein sequence: CASSQLAGGAQYF.

This chain connects TRBV9 to TRBJ1-2; no clear D. CDR1 is SGDLS and CDR2 is YYNGEE in the germline V gene. The CDR3 has 11 residues. Trimming cost V 5 bases and J 5 bases, with 7 bases left between them. The CDR3 DNA reads TGTGCCAGCAGGGAGGGATATGGCTACACCTTC. Protein sequence: CASREGYGYTF.

The genes are TRBV6-1 and TRBJ2-7, with D perhaps TRBD2 (6 bases). Trimming stripped 1 base from V and 3 bases from J, with 13 bases between. This CDR3 is built from 15 residues. Germline-derived CDR1 and CDR2 are MNHNS and SASEGT. This CDR3 is CASSEGIAVNYEQYF. The CDR3 bases are TGTGCCAGCAGTGAAGGGATAGCGGTTAACTACGAGCAGTACTTC.

The chain employs TRBV4-2 and TRBJ2-3, with D possibly being TRBD2 (5 bases). The CDR3 has 14 residues. Germline values: CDR1 LGHNA, CDR2 YNFKEQ. V lost 1 base and J lost 2, with 7 bases in between. CDR3 loop: CASSQGGVTDTQYF. The CDR3, as DNA: TGTGCCAGCAGCCAAGGGGGAGTCACAGATACGCAGTATTTT.